These 27 T cell receptor beta chains were all obtained from the same sample, sequenced in a study of blood T cell repertoires in COVID-19. Method: immunoSEQ multiplex PCR; TCRdb's copy keeps in-frame clones and lacks some. The sample lists 150,000 to 200,000 clones, roughly 79% occurring once. The sequenced sample was peripheral blood. The receptors were sampled from a woman in her 70s with acute or convalescent COVID-19.

J is TRBJ1-5 and V is TRBV15; a weak D match, TRBD1 (5 bases). Germline V gene data show CDR1 as LNHNV and CDR2 as YYDKDF (reference sequence). The length of the CDR3 is 14 residues. Trimming took 1 base from V and 9 from J, leaving 13 bases between them. The CDR3 reads CATSRGTSILPQHF. The CDR3 DNA is TGTGCCACCAGCAGAGGGACAAGCATCTTGCCCCAGCATTTT.

V usage is TRBV29-1 and J usage is TRBJ1-1, with D possibly matching TRBD1 (6 bases). V lost 7 bases to trimming and J lost 7 bases, with 13 bases between them. Germline-derived CDR1 and CDR2 are SQVTM and ANQGSEA. There are 11 residues in the CDR3. The CDR3 region is CSGAKGGEAFF. CDR3 DNA sequence: TGCAGCGGGGCCAAAGGGGGTGAAGCTTTCTTT.

This clone was found once. This chain links TRBV27 with TRBJ2-6, with a possible D match to TRBD2 (6 bases). Germline V gene lookup returns CDR1 MNHEY and CDR2 SMNVEV (reference sequence). This CDR3 contains 17 residues. V lost 6 bases to trimming and J lost 0 bases, with 15 bases between them. The CDR3 DNA is TGTGCCAGCAGCCGTAGGGGAGGACTCTCTGGGGCCAACGTCCTGACTTTC. Its translation: CASSRRGGLSGANVLTF.

CDR3 sequence reads: CASSLAGAVWETQYF. CDR3 DNA: TGTGCCAGCAGTTTAGCGGGAGCGGTTTGGGAGACCCAGTACTTC. V is TRBV27 and J is TRBJ2-5; 7 positions match TRBD2. The CDR3 has 15 amino acids. The V gene's germline CDR1 is MNHEY and CDR2 SMNVEV (reference sequence). J gave up 5 bases and V 2 bases, and 8 bases lay outside the gene matches.

The chain recombines TRBV2 with TRBJ1-6, with D possibly matching TRBD1 (6 bases). The V end was cut by 3 bases, the J end by 9 bases, with 15 bases between. The germline V gene encodes CDR1 SNHLY and CDR2 FYNNEI. The CDR3 totals 15 residues. CDR3 in amino acids: CASSEMSRGGSPLHF. CDR3 in DNA: TGTGCCAGCAGTGAGATGAGCAGGGGCGGTTCACCCCTCCACTTT.

This rearrangement joins TRBV12-5 to TRBJ1-6; D gene ambiguous. V was trimmed by 4 bases and J by 8 bases, leaving 9 bases between them. The germline V gene has CDR1 LGHNT and CDR2 FRNRAP. The CDR3 runs 13 residues. The CDR3 loop reads CASGSSSYSPLHF. DNA for the CDR3: TGTGCTAGTGGTTCCTCCTCTTATTCACCCCTCCACTTT.

The J gene is TRBJ2-3, the V gene TRBV7-9; a weak D match, TRBD2 (5 bases). V was trimmed by 5 bases and J by 1 base, leaving 16 bases between them. The germline gives CDR1 SEHNR, CDR2 FQNEAQ (reference sequence). The CDR3 loop spans 16 amino acids. The CDR3 coding sequence is TGTGCCAGCAGCCTGGCCCGGGGTTCGGGCACAGATACGCAGTATTTT. Residues: CASSLARGSGTDTQYF.

The gene calls are TRBV20-1 and TRBJ2-5, with D maybe TRBD2 (5 bases). CDR3 length: 15 residues. CDR1 DFQATT and CDR2 SNEGSKA come from the germline V gene (reference sequence). Trimming removed 3 bases at V and 5 bases at J, with 19 bases between. The CDR3 region is CSASRGSTTGETQYF. CDR3 DNA: TGCAGTGCTAGTCGTGGCAGCACCACGGGGGAGACCCAGTACTTC.

The V call is TRBV2, the J call TRBJ2-1; 7 nucleotides line up with TRBD2. The length of the CDR3 is 14 residues. The V segment lost 11 bases and the J segment 4 bases; nucleotides outside the gene matches: 11. Germline V lookup: CDR1 SNHLY, CDR2 FYNNEI. The DNA for the CDR3 is TGTGCCTGCGGGAGCGGGCCGGGGTACAATGAGCAGTTCTTC. It codes for CACGSGPGYNEQFF.

V usage is TRBV24-1 and J usage is TRBJ1-2, with D possibly matching TRBD1 (5 bases). This CDR3 region has 14 residues. CDR1 and CDR2 (germline): KGHDR, SFDVKD. Trimming removed 4 bases at V and 3 bases at J, with 11 bases between. In nucleotides, the CDR3 is TGTGCCACCAGTGACCCCGACAGCTACTATGGCTACACCTTC. Amino acid sequence: CATSDPDSYYGYTF.

This chain links TRBV6-5 with TRBJ1-2; 8 nucleotides align to TRBD1. From germline, CDR1 is MNHEY and CDR2 SVGAGI. The CDR3 has 13 residues. V was clipped by 7 bases and J by 4 bases; unmatched bases: 5. In nucleotides, the CDR3 is TGTGCCAGCATTGGGGGGACAGGCTATGGCTACACCTTC. This gives the protein CASIGGTGYGYTF.

This chain links TRBV2 with TRBJ2-7; no definite D call. Trimming removed 6 bases from V and 2 bases from J, with 11 bases in between. The CDR3 contains 13 residues. Germline values: CDR1 SNHLY, CDR2 FYNNEI. CDR3 nucleotide sequence: TGTGCCAGCAGGCCTACGTCCGCCTACGAGCAGTACTTC. Translation gives CASRPTSAYEQYF.

The chain links TRBV7-9 to TRBJ1-2, with no clear D. The length of the CDR3 is 13 residues. V lost 5 bases and J 8 bases, leaving 15 bases between the germline ends. Germline-derived CDR1 and CDR2 are SEHNR and FQNEAQ (reference sequence). CDR3 nucleotide sequence: TGTGCCAGCAGCGACCGAAACTCCAGGGGCTACACCTTC. Translation: CASSDRNSRGYTF.

This clone was counted once. The chain joins TRBV6-5 to TRBJ1-1, with TRBD1 matching 8 bases. The CDR3 length is 14 residues. CDR1 and CDR2 (germline): MNHEY, SVGAGI. Unmatched junction bases numbered 7, after V lost 4 bases and J lost 6 bases. CDR3 protein: CASSFSQGAPEAFF. In DNA form, the CDR3 reads TGTGCCAGCAGTTTTTCTCAGGGGGCTCCTGAAGCTTTCTTT.

The V and J genes are TRBV2 and TRBJ2-7; 8 bases align to TRBD2. CDR3 length equals 15 residues. V lost 5 bases to trimming and J lost 2 bases; unmatched junction nucleotides: 8. Germline CDR1 SNHLY, CDR2 FYNNEI. The CDR3 reads CASSRASSGPYEQYF. Written as DNA, the CDR3 is TGTGCCAGCAGTAGAGCGTCTAGCGGGCCCTACGAGCAGTACTTC.

The rearrangement joins TRBV11-2 to TRBJ2-3; D gene unclear. The CDR3 spans 13 residues. The germline V gene encodes CDR1 SGHAT and CDR2 FQNNGV. V lost 8 bases to trimming and J lost 2 bases, with 11 bases between them. The CDR3 region is CASGSALTDTQYF. DNA for the CDR3: TGTGCCAGCGGATCAGCGCTCACAGATACGCAGTATTTT.

The chain is built from TRBV3-1 (or the pseudogene TRBV3-2) and TRBJ2-5; TRBD2 agrees at 8 bases. The V segment lost 1 base and the J segment 1 base; nucleotides outside the gene matches: 2. This CDR3 has 15 amino acids. Germline CDR1 reads LGHDT; CDR2 reads YNNKEL (reference sequence). CDR3 sequence (DNA): TGTGCCAGCAGCCAAGGGGGGACTAGCCAAGAGACCCAGTACTTC. It yields the protein CASSQGGTSQETQYF.

The rearrangement uses TRBV11-2 and TRBJ2-3, with 7 bases fitting TRBD1. CDR1 SGHAT and CDR2 FQNNGV come from the germline V gene. CDR3 length: 16 residues. The junction had 6 bases not matched to a gene; V was cut back by 1 base and J by 2 bases. The CDR3 DNA reads as TGTGCCAGCAGCTTAGTCGGACAGGACCCCACAGATACGCAGTATTTT. This codes for CASSLVGQDPTDTQYF.

This chain joins TRBV6-2 or TRBV6-3 and TRBJ2-7; 9 bases are a match to TRBD2. With V trimmed by 8 bases and J by 5 bases, 13 bases remained unmatched. The CDR3 extends over 15 amino acids. Germline V gene lookup returns CDR1 MNHEY and CDR2 SVGEGT. In DNA, the CDR3 is TGTGCCAGCGGCCTAACTAGCGGGTATACCGACGAGCAGTACTTC. Translating it yields CASGLTSGYTDEQYF.

This rearrangement joins TRBV6-2 or TRBV6-3 to TRBJ2-7; a possible D gene is TRBD2 (6 bases). Germline V gene sequence: CDR1 MNHEY, CDR2 SVGEGT. The V and J ends lost 2 bases and 6 bases respectively, with 26 bases between them. The CDR3 totals 18 residues. CDR3 nucleotide sequence: TGTGCCAGCAGTTACACCGGGGATTGGGGCGGGAAGAGCCCCGAGCAGTACTTC. Translated: CASSYTGDWGGKSPEQYF.

This clone was picked up one time. The chain carries TRBV19 and TRBJ2-1; 7 bases fit TRBD1. The CDR3 has 15 amino acids. Germline V gene data show CDR1 as LNHDA and CDR2 as SQIVND (reference sequence). V lost 6 bases, J lost 6 bases, and 11 bases stayed unmatched. CDR3: CASRQNRGRLNEQFF. CDR3 nucleotide sequence: TGTGCCAGTAGGCAAAACAGGGGTCGACTCAATGAGCAGTTCTTC.

The rearrangement joins TRBV12-5 to TRBJ1-6, with D hard to call. The length of the CDR3 is 13 residues. V dropped 5 bases and J dropped 12 bases, with 14 bases sitting between them. The germline CDR1 and CDR2 sequences are LGHNT and FRNRAP. The CDR3 protein is CASGLHNREPLHF. The CDR3 DNA is TGTGCTAGTGGTCTCCACAATCGGGAACCCCTCCACTTT.

The rearrangement links TRBV7-2 to TRBJ2-7; TRBD2 aligns across 7 bases. This CDR3 contains 14 residues. J gave up 2 bases and V 5 bases, and 6 bases lay outside the gene matches. CDR1 SGHTA and CDR2 FQGNSA come from the germline V gene. DNA for the CDR3: TGTGCCAGCAGCGCGGGACTACTTCCCTACGAGCAGTACTTC. As protein: CASSAGLLPYEQYF. The whole variable domain, filled in from reference TRBV7-2 and TRBJ2-7, reads GAGVSQSPSNKVTEKGKDVELRCDPISGHTALYWYRQSLGQGLEFLIYFQGNSAPDKSGLPSDRFSAERTGGSVSTLTIQRTQQEDSAVYLCASSAGLLPYEQYFGPGTRLTVT.

V and J are TRBV9 and TRBJ1-6, with unresolved D. Looked up from germline, CDR1 is SGDLS and CDR2 is YYNGEE. Trimming shortened V by 0 bases and J by 10 bases, and 11 bases separated the two germline ends. The CDR3 is made up of 14 amino acids. The CDR3 reads CASSVGGLESPLHF. CDR3 DNA: TGTGCCAGCAGCGTAGGAGGGTTGGAATCACCCCTCCACTTT.

The J gene is TRBJ2-2, the V gene TRBV2; D might be TRBD2 (6 bases). This CDR3 has 13 amino acids. The germline CDR1 and CDR2 sequences are SNHLY and FYNNEI. V gave up 7 bases and J gave up 6 bases, with 12 bases separating them. CDR3 in DNA: TGTGCCAGCAAGGAGGGTGGCCCCGGGGAGCTGTTTTTT. This gives the protein CASKEGGPGELFF. Together with reference TRBV2 and TRBJ2-2, the CDR3 gives the full variable domain: EPEVTQTPSHQVTQMGQEVILRCVPISNHLYFYWYRQILGQKVEFLVSFYNNEISEKSEIFDDQFSVERPDGSNFTLKIRSTKLEDSAMYFCASKEGGPGELFFGEGSRLTVL.

There are a few counts of this clone. The rearrangement uses TRBV2 and TRBJ1-4; weak D call: TRBD1 (5 bases). Trimming left V 7 bases short and J 5 bases short, with 11 bases between. Looked up from germline, CDR1 is SNHLY and CDR2 is FYNNEI. There are 13 residues in the CDR3. The CDR3 nucleotides are TGTGCCAGCATGGAGAACAGGAATGAAAAACTGTTTTTT. It translates to CASMENRNEKLFF.

V and J are TRBV12-3 or TRBV12-4 and TRBJ1-1, with D unclear. The CDR3 length is 12 residues. Trimming pared 3 bases from V and 7 bases from J, leaving 9 bases between. The CDR3 loop reads CASSFSAGEAFF. CDR3 in DNA: TGTGCCAGCAGTTTTAGTGCGGGTGAAGCTTTCTTT.